The 3 T cell receptor beta chains listed next were all sequenced from one sample in a study of blood T cell repertoires in COVID-19. The table came from immunoSEQ multiplex PCR; TCRdb's copy has only in-frame clones and leaves some out. The sample gives approximately 170,000 clones, more than 70% of which show up once; more than 9% is in the top ten. Material for sequencing was peripheral blood. These receptors were taken from a woman older than 75 with active or convalescent COVID-19.

V gene TRBV5-1 combines with J gene TRBJ2-1; D is uncertain. Germline CDR1 SGHRS, CDR2 YFSETQ. The ends were cut back, 4 bases at V and 0 bases at J, with 11 bases in the middle. The CDR3 has 15 amino acids. The CDR3 DNA reads TGCGCCAGCAGCCAAGAACCTAGCTCCTACAATGAGCAGTTCTTC. Amino acid sequence: CASSQEPSSYNEQFF.

The chain combines TRBV3-1 (or the pseudogene TRBV3-2) with TRBJ1-6, with a possible D match to TRBD1 (6 bases). V shed 5 bases and J shed 10 bases, with 21 bases lying between them. The CDR3 extends over 16 amino acids. CDR1 LGHDT and CDR2 YNNKEL come from the germline V gene (reference sequence). The CDR3: CASSGRDNPSRSPLHF. In nucleotides, the CDR3 is TGTGCCAGCAGCGGTCGGGACAACCCCTCGCGATCACCCCTCCACTTT.

The gene calls are TRBV12-3 or TRBV12-4 and TRBJ1-1, with 8 bases aligning to TRBD1. The length of the CDR3 is 13 residues. Trimming at V came to 7 bases and at J to 4 bases, leaving 5 bases not matched to a gene. CDR3 protein: CASIQTGGTEAFF. CDR3 coding DNA: TGTGCCAGCATCCAAACAGGGGGCACTGAAGCTTTCTTT.